Listed below are T cell receptor beta chains from one sample, sequenced in a study of blood T cell repertoires in COVID-19. Libraries were prepared by immunoSEQ multiplex PCR; TCRdb keeps only in-frame clonotypes and omits some of them. The sample includes 200,000 to 250,000 clones, 86% seen only once; the top ten take around 4%. Sequenced material: PBMCs or T cells enriched from blood (not recorded which). The receptors originated from a woman in her twenties or thirties who had been exposed to COVID-19. CDR3s include the opening cysteine and the closing phenylalanine or tryptophan. The order of the fields is D gene, J gene, clone size, V gene, CDR3 protein, CDR3 DNA. The D gene is left open where the match is weak. Rows give clone size only sometimes, using once, few, many, or a class for an expanded clone.

NA	TRBJ2-7	NA	TRBV19	CASSAGLSSYEQYF	TGTGCCAGTAGTGCCGGTTTGAGCTCCTACGAGCAGTACTTC
TRBD1	TRBJ1-3	NA	TRBV6-1	CASREELGRGAGNTIYF	TGTGCCAGCAGGGAAGAATTGGGCAGGGGGGCTGGAAACACCATATATTTT
NA	TRBJ2-4	NA	TRBV29-1	CSVRDGSSNIQYF	TGCAGCGTCAGGGACGGGAGTTCCAACATTCAGTACTTC
NA	TRBJ1-2	NA	TRBV2	CASSEWANYGYTF	TGTGCCAGCAGTGAATGGGCAAACTATGGCTACACCTTC
TRBD1	TRBJ2-7	NA	TRBV27	CASSRAFWPGQGYEQYF	TGTGCCAGCAGTCGGGCGTTCTGGCCGGGACAGGGCTACGAGCAGTACTTC
TRBD2	TRBJ2-2	once	TRBV9	CASSASLASAGGNTGELFF	TGTGCCAGCAGCGCCTCCCTGGCTTCAGCGGGGGGGAACACCGGGGAGCTGTTTTTT
NA	TRBJ2-7	NA	TRBV9	CASSVEAGKGYEQYF	TGTGCCAGCAGCGTAGAGGCAGGGAAAGGCTACGAGCAGTACTTC
NA	TRBJ2-7	few	TRBV7-8	CASSSLLGQFYEQYF	TGTGCCAGCAGCTCACTATTAGGACAGTTCTACGAGCAGTACTTC
TRBD1	TRBJ1-5	once	TRBV5-6	CASSIWTGRGNQPQHF	TGTGCCAGCAGCATTTGGACAGGGCGGGGAAATCAGCCCCAGCATTTT
NA	TRBJ1-2	NA	TRBV2	CASTDLGGYGYTF	TGTGCCAGCACCGACCTGGGAGGGTATGGCTACACCTTC
NA	TRBJ2-3	NA	TRBV2	CASSILGVITDTQYF	TGTGCCAGCAGCATCCTAGGGGTCATCACAGATACGCAGTATTTT
TRBD1	TRBJ1-2	NA	TRBV6-5	CASSPRPGRGLGYTF	TGTGCCAGCAGCCCCAGGCCCGGCAGGGGGCTTGGCTACACCTTC
NA	TRBJ2-2	NA	TRBV7-2	CASSPIYPNTGELFF	TGTGCCAGCAGCCCCATCTACCCTAACACCGGGGAGCTGTTTTTT
TRBD1	TRBJ2-7	NA	TRBV5-1	CASSLGGTGDYEQYF	TGCGCCAGCAGCTTGGGCGGGACAGGGGACTACGAGCAGTACTTC
TRBD2	TRBJ2-1	NA	TRBV2	CASSGTRSNEQFF	TGTGCCAGCAGCGGGACTAGGTCTAATGAGCAGTTCTTC
NA	TRBJ1-2	NA	TRBV12-3/TRBV12-4	CASSFGGIGYTF	TGTGCCAGCAGTTTCGGGGGGATAGGCTACACCTTC
NA	TRBJ1-1	NA	TRBV5-6	CASSLGQVTEAFF	TGTGCCAGCAGCTTGGGGCAGGTTACTGAAGCTTTCTTT
TRBD2	TRBJ2-1	NA	TRBV7-2	CASVRSGGAYNEQFF	TGTGCCAGCGTTAGAAGCGGGGGTGCCTACAATGAGCAGTTCTTC
NA	TRBJ2-7	once	TRBV6-5	CASTSNRAHEQYF	TGTGCCAGCACCTCAAACAGGGCCCACGAGCAGTACTTC
NA	TRBJ1-5	NA	TRBV19	CASTTGFRGNQPQHF	TGTGCCAGCACGACCGGGTTTAGGGGGAATCAGCCCCAGCATTTT
NA	TRBJ1-2	NA	TRBV5-1	CASSSRGYGYTF	TGCGCCAGCAGCTCCAGGGGCTATGGCTACACCTTC
NA	TRBJ2-2	NA	TRBV2	CASSSPGTSGTGELFF	TGTGCCAGCAGTTCACCCGGGACATCGGGTACCGGGGAGCTGTTTTTT